These 25 T cell receptor beta chains were sequenced from one sample in a study of blood T cell repertoires in COVID-19. Sequencing used immunoSEQ multiplex PCR; TCRdb keeps in-frame clones, though not all of them. The data hold 55,000 to 85,000 clones, with roughly 78% observed a single time. Sequencing was carried out using peripheral blood. The receptors derive from a man between 60 and 70 years old with active or convalescent COVID-19.

This clone was found a few times. The chain has TRBV7-8 and TRBJ1-2; 10 positions agree with TRBD1. Germline V gives CDR1 SGHVS, CDR2 FQNEAQ. Trimming at V came to 3 bases and at J to 8 bases, leaving 3 bases not matched to a gene. The CDR3 extends over 13 amino acids. The CDR3 coding sequence is TGTGCCAGCAGCTTTGGGACAGGGGTCGGCTACACCTTC. Its translation is CASSFGTGVGYTF.

This clone was detected many times. The chain carries TRBV18 and TRBJ1-2; D unclear. Germline CDR1 and CDR2: KGHSH and LQKENI. The ends were cut back, 3 bases at V and 6 bases at J, with 14 bases in the middle. The CDR3 covers 14 residues. CDR3 protein: CASSPTGLRNGYTF. As DNA, the CDR3 is TGTGCCAGCTCACCGACGGGTCTGAGAAATGGCTACACCTTC.

The gene calls are TRBV27 and TRBJ2-5, with 8 bases matching TRBD1. This CDR3 spans 14 amino acids. V was pared by 5 bases and J by 5 bases, with 7 bases of the junction left unmatched. Germline values: CDR1 MNHEY, CDR2 SMNVEV (reference sequence). CDR3 in DNA: TGTGCCAGCAGTACTCGACAGGGGTGGGAGACCCAGTACTTC. It is translated as CASSTRQGWETQYF.

V gene TRBV5-4 combines with J gene TRBJ2-5, with D unresolved. This CDR3 is built from 14 residues. Germline CDR1 reads SGHNT; CDR2 reads YYREEE (reference sequence). V lost 5 bases, J lost 5 bases, and 16 bases lay in between. The CDR3 nucleotides are TGTGCCAGCAGAATTTCTAGATCCGTGGAGACCCAGTACTTC. This gives the protein CASRISRSVETQYF. Looking up the rest from reference TRBV5-4 and TRBJ2-5 gives the full variable domain: ETGVTQSPTHLIKTRGQQVTLRCSSQSGHNTVSWYQQALGQGPQFIFQYYREEENGRGNFPPRFSGLQFPNYSSELNVNALELDDSALYLCASRISRSVETQYFGPGTRLLVL.

Only one count was recorded for this clone. The chain is built from TRBV7-3 and TRBJ2-1; D is possibly TRBD2 (6 bases). The length of the CDR3 is 16 residues. In germline, CDR1 is SGHTA, CDR2 FQGTGA. The V and J ends lost 3 bases and 0 bases respectively, with 12 bases between them. In DNA, the CDR3 is TGTGCCAGCAGCTTGCTAGCGCCTAGCTCCTACAATGAGCAGTTCTTC. It is translated as CASSLLAPSSYNEQFF.

The chain is built from TRBV28 and TRBJ1-1, with D hard to call. Germline values: CDR1 MDHEN, CDR2 SYDVKM. The ends were cut back, 3 bases at V and 0 bases at J, with 8 bases in the middle. The CDR3 sequence is 14 residues long. The CDR3 DNA reads as TGTGCCAGCAGTTTCCCCGGGGTGAACACTGAAGCTTTCTTT. Amino acid sequence: CASSFPGVNTEAFF.

The gene calls are TRBV24-1 and TRBJ2-3; 9 bases match TRBD2. Per germline, CDR1 KGHDR and CDR2 SFDVKD. V was pared by 1 base and J by 4 bases, with 5 bases of the junction left unmatched. CDR3 length: 16 residues. The CDR3 is CATSDLTIAGADTQYF. CDR3 nucleotide sequence: TGTGCCACCAGTGATTTAACGATAGCGGGGGCAGATACGCAGTATTTT.

The chain links TRBV7-2 to TRBJ1-1; D gene ambiguous. Germline assignment: CDR1 SGHTA and CDR2 FQGNSA. The V end lost 6 bases, the J end lost 1 base, and 9 bases lay between the germline ends. This CDR3 is built from 13 residues. For the CDR3, the DNA is TGTGCCAGCAGTCCCTCTTGGAACACTGAAGCTTTCTTT. Encoded protein: CASSPSWNTEAFF.

The table lists this clone with a few counts. The CDR3 here is CASSWGQAMNTEAFF. The CDR3 nucleotides are TGCGCCAGCAGCTGGGGACAGGCCATGAACACTGAAGCTTTCTTT. The V and J genes are TRBV5-1 and TRBJ1-1; 8 bases match TRBD1. Germline values: CDR1 SGHRS, CDR2 YFSETQ. J gave up 0 bases and V 3 bases, and 4 bases lay outside the gene matches. The CDR3 is 15 residues long.

The chain recombines TRBV28 with TRBJ1-6; D gene ambiguous. This CDR3 comprises 15 residues. CDR1 is MDHEN, CDR2 SYDVKM, per germline. Trimming took 5 bases from V and 10 from J, leaving 18 bases between them. The CDR3 DNA is TGTGCCAGCAGTCCGGCGGACTTGTTGGGCTCACCCCTCCACTTT. Amino acid sequence: CASSPADLLGSPLHF.

This clone was seen a few times. This chain links TRBV6-5 with TRBJ1-6, with a weak D call TRBD1 (6 bases). Trimming removed 7 bases at V and 7 bases at J, with 11 bases between. Germline CDR1 and CDR2: MNHEY and SVGAGI. This CDR3 contains 13 residues. The CDR3 bases are TGTGCCAGCATGAACAGGGACAATTCACCCCTCCACTTT. It codes for CASMNRDNSPLHF.

The chain has TRBV29-1 and TRBJ2-5; 7 nucleotides agree with TRBD1. With 8 bases clipped from V and 2 bases from J, the junction kept 11 bases outside the gene matches. The CDR3 has 14 amino acids. The germline CDR1 and CDR2 sequences are SQVTM and ANQGSEA. CDR3 amino acids: CSSQTGLVQETQYF. CDR3 nucleotide sequence: TGCAGCTCCCAGACAGGGTTGGTTCAAGAGACCCAGTACTTC.

CDR3 sequence reads: CASSLLTRETQYF. The CDR3, as DNA: TGTGCCAGCAGCTTATTGACTAGGGAGACCCAGTACTTC. This rearrangement joins TRBV7-6 to TRBJ2-5; the D gene is possibly TRBD2 (6 bases). The CDR3 totals 13 residues. CDR1 is SGHVS and CDR2 is FNYEAQ in the germline V gene. Trimming cost V 2 bases and J 5 bases, with 9 bases left between them.

The chain combines TRBV19 with TRBJ2-3; possibly TRBD2 for D (7 bases). The ends were cut back, 5 bases at V and 6 bases at J, with 21 bases in the middle. The CDR3 consists of 16 residues. Germline values: CDR1 LNHDA, CDR2 SQIVND (reference sequence). The CDR3 sequence: CASSLQGGETGDTQYF. CDR3 DNA: TGTGCCAGTAGTCTCCAAGGGGGGGAGACGGGGGATACGCAGTATTTT.

The gene calls are TRBV6-5 and TRBJ1-5, with D maybe TRBD1 (5 bases). CDR1 and CDR2 from the germline V gene are MNHEY and SVGAGI. Trimming removed 0 bases at V and 6 bases at J, with 12 bases between. The CDR3 contains 15 residues. CDR3 bases: TGTGCCAGCAGTTACTCAGTCGGGGGAAGTCAGCCCCAGCATTTT. It yields the protein CASSYSVGGSQPQHF.

The genes are TRBV5-5 and TRBJ1-3; D is uncertain. CDR3 length: 15 amino acids. Trimming pared 2 bases from V and 0 bases from J, leaving 9 bases between. Germline V CDR1 and CDR2: SGHKS, YYEKEE (reference sequence). CDR3 DNA: TGTGCCAGCAGCTTTAGAGCTAACTCTGGAAACACCATATATTTT. Its translation: CASSFRANSGNTIYF.

This clone was recorded only once. This chain uses TRBV20-1 with TRBJ2-7; D is ambiguous. V lost 7 bases to trimming and J lost 0 bases, with 7 bases between them. From germline, CDR1 is DFQATT and CDR2 SNEGSKA (reference sequence). This CDR3 comprises 11 residues. The CDR3 DNA is TGCAGTGGTGTCAGCTCCTACGAGCAGTACTTC. It encodes CSGVSSYEQYF.

This chain uses TRBV19 with TRBJ2-7, with 9 nucleotides matching TRBD1. Germline CDR1 is LNHDA and CDR2 is SQIVND (reference sequence). There are 14 residues in the CDR3. V lost 4 bases, J lost 4 bases, and 5 bases stayed unmatched. The CDR3 reads CASSNRDRVYEQYF. For the CDR3, the DNA is TGTGCCAGTAGTAACCGGGACAGGGTTTACGAGCAGTACTTC.

The V call is TRBV28, the J call TRBJ1-6; D gene ambiguous. The CDR3 totals 16 residues. CDR1 and CDR2 (germline): MDHEN, SYDVKM. The germline V and J ends were trimmed by 5 bases and 4 bases, with 15 bases remaining between them. In nucleotides, the CDR3 is TGTGCCAGCAGTCCCCCCCCTCAAGAGTATAATTCACCCCTCCACTTT. Amino acid sequence: CASSPPPQEYNSPLHF. Filled out from reference TRBV28 and TRBJ1-6, the complete variable domain reads DVKVTQSSRYLVKRTGEKVFLECVQDMDHENMFWYRQDPGLGLRLIYFSYDVKMKEKGDIPEGYSVSREKKERFSLILESASTNQTSMYLCASSPPPQEYNSPLHFGNGTRLTVT.

J is TRBJ1-1 and V is TRBV5-4, with 9 bases matching TRBD1. V trimming: 2 bases; J trimming: 5 bases; junction bases outside the gene matches: 4. Germline V lookup: CDR1 SGHNT, CDR2 YYREEE (reference sequence). This CDR3 region has 14 residues. CDR3 protein: CASSLQGARTEAFF. The CDR3 region has the DNA TGTGCCAGCAGCTTACAGGGGGCTCGAACTGAAGCTTTCTTT.

V and J are TRBV4-2 and TRBJ1-2; maybe TRBD1 (5 bases). Per germline, CDR1 LGHNA and CDR2 YNFKEQ. Trimming left V 0 bases short and J 7 bases short, with 18 bases between. The CDR3 loop spans 16 amino acids. CDR3 DNA: TGTGCCAGCAGCCAAGATCTGGGGCGGCAGCGGGTTGGCTACACCTTC. This sequence encodes CASSQDLGRQRVGYTF.

The chain employs TRBV5-1 and TRBJ2-1, with TRBD1 matching over 11 bases. Germline CDR1 and CDR2: SGHRS and YFSETQ. V lost 2 bases to trimming and J lost 8 bases; unmatched junction nucleotides: 6. The CDR3 has 15 amino acids. The CDR3 DNA reads as TGCGCCAGCAGCTTTTGGGACAGGGGGTGGTATGAGCAGTTCTTC. It is translated as CASSFWDRGWYEQFF.

The chain joins TRBV29-1 to TRBJ1-6; weak D call: TRBD1 (5 bases). Germline V lookup: CDR1 SQVTM, CDR2 ANQGSEA. Trimming removed 4 bases at V and 9 bases at J, with 13 bases between. The CDR3 extends over 13 amino acids. This CDR3 is CSVGGVQGSPLHF. CDR3 nucleotides: TGCAGCGTTGGGGGGGTCCAGGGTTCACCCCTCCACTTT.

This rearrangement joins TRBV29-1 to TRBJ1-2; TRBD1 matches 7 bases. The CDR3 spans 13 residues. Per the germline V gene, CDR1 is SQVTM and CDR2 is ANQGSEA. The V gene end was trimmed by 0 bases and the J gene end by 4 bases; junction bases not matched to a gene: 2. CDR3 residues: CSVEDDRAYGYTF. DNA for the CDR3: TGCAGCGTTGAAGATGACAGGGCCTATGGCTACACCTTC. Full variable domain (rest looked up from reference TRBV29-1 and TRBJ1-2): SAVISQKPSRDICQRGTSLTIQCQVDSQVTMMFWYRQQPGQSLTLIATANQGSEATYESGFVIDKFPISRPNLTFSTLTVSNMSPEDSSIYLCSVEDDRAYGYTFGSGTRLTVV.

The rearrangement joins TRBV2 to TRBJ1-5, with D maybe TRBD1 (5 bases). V lost 2 bases to trimming and J lost 4 bases, with 15 bases between them. The CDR3 has 16 residues. CDR1 is SNHLY, CDR2 FYNNEI, per germline. CDR3 bases: TGTGCCAGCAGTGAACTCGTCGGGACTACAAATCAGCCCCAGCATTTT. Translation gives CASSELVGTTNQPQHF.